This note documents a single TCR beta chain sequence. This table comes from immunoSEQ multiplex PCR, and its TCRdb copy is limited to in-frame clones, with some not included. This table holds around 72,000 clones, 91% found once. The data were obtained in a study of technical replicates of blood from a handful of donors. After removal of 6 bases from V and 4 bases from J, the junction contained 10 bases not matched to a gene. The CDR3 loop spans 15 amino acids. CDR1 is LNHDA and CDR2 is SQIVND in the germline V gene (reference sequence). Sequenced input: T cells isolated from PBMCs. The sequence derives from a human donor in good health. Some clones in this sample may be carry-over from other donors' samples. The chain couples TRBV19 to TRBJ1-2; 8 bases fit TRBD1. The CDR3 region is CASRAKWTGSYGYTF. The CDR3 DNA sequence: TGTGCCAGTAGGGCGAAATGGACAGGGAGCTATGGCTACACCTTC.